The rows below give T cell receptor beta chains drawn from one sample of a study of T cell responses to AZD1222 COVID-19 vaccine. The table came from immunoSEQ multiplex PCR; TCRdb's copy has only in-frame clones and leaves some out. The data hold some 120,000 clones, with about 89% observed a single time. The specimen comprised peripheral blood, sampled on day 0 of AZD1222 vaccination. Every receptor here comes from an adult in good health. Both conserved end residues are part of each CDR3. The D gene is left open where the match is weak.

v_gene,j_gene,len,d_gene,CDR3aa,CDR3nt
TRBV11-2,TRBJ2-7,15,TRBD1,CASSLARDSFYEQYF,TGTGCCAGCAGCTTAGCCCGGGACAGTTTTTACGAGCAGTACTTC
TRBV9,TRBJ1-3,17,NA,CASSVDSRIPSGNTIYF,TGTGCCAGCAGCGTAGACTCCAGGATCCCCTCTGGAAACACCATATATTTT
TRBV6-5,TRBJ1-2,14,NA,CATEDPGGDYGYTF,TGTGCCACCGAGGACCCGGGGGGGGACTATGGCTACACCTTC
TRBV6-1,TRBJ1-2,14,TRBD1,CASSEGQGSYGYTF,TGTGCCAGCAGTGAAGGACAGGGGAGCTATGGCTACACCTTC
TRBV3-1/TRBV3-2,TRBJ2-3,18,TRBD2,CASSQVSGGASRTDTQYF,TGTGCCAGCAGCCAGGTCAGCGGGGGGGCCTCCCGAACAGATACGCAGTATTTT
TRBV18,TRBJ2-3,16,TRBD2,CASSAGLAGSADTQYF,TGTGCCAGCTCCGCGGGACTAGCGGGATCAGCAGATACGCAGTATTTT
TRBV28,TRBJ2-7,13,TRBD2,CAVLASGSLEQYF,TGTGCCGTGCTGGCTAGCGGGAGCCTCGAGCAGTACTTC
TRBV19,TRBJ2-2,12,NA,CASSIHPGELFF,TGTGCCAGTAGTATTCACCCCGGGGAGCTGTTTTTT
TRBV18,TRBJ1-6,16,TRBD1,CASSPMVGQGNSPLHF,TGTGCCAGCTCACCAATGGTAGGACAGGGCAATTCACCCCTCCACTTT
TRBV12-3/TRBV12-4,TRBJ2-5,13,NA,CASSLRRGETQYF,TGTGCCAGCAGTTTAAGGAGGGGAGAGACCCAGTACTTC